This note documents a single T cell receptor beta chain sequence. This record comes from a study of blood T cell repertoires in COVID-19. Whole-study context: Samples of COVID-19 (acute and convalescent) were obtained from the United States, Italy and Spain. In each case, the material was cDNA or gDNA derived from T cells, B-cell-depleted T cells, or PBMCs.

Among Cohort 3 donors, those recovered had two negative PCRs, clearance, or symptom resolution. TCRdb's copy holds only in-frame clones and misses some; the assay was immunoSEQ multiplex PCR. The data show approximately 260,000 clones, with roughly 80% seen just once and around 3.5% held by the top ten. From germline, CDR1 is MNHNS and CDR2 SASEGT. The CDR3 extends over 17 amino acids. V lost 4 bases, J lost 0 bases, and 6 bases stayed unmatched. V usage is TRBV6-1 and J usage is TRBJ2-6, with 7 bases that match TRBD1. The sequencing input was PBMCs or T cells enriched from blood (not recorded which). This receptor was taken from a man over 45 who had recovered from COVID-19. The CDR3 spells CASSAVTGNSGANVLTF. The CDR3 coding sequence is TGTGCCAGCAGTGCAGTGACAGGGAACTCTGGGGCCAACGTCCTGACTTTC.